One and the same sample provided the 12 T cell receptor beta chains below, sequenced in a study of PD-1 blockade in classical Hodgkin lymphoma (dated by TCRdb to about 2020). The label giving this sample's time point can be read as: cycle 2 day 1 (C2D1) of nivolumab. All trial patients had relapsed after autologous stem cell transplantation, with cohorts A, B and C differing in prior brentuximab vedotin exposure. Libraries were built with the immunoSEQ multiplex PCR assay. TCRdb mirrors the immuneACCESS table, restricted to in-frame sequences. Some clones are absent from its copies; in checked studies, under half trace to an unresolved V gene, and the reason for the others is unknown. The sample table contains 20,000 to 30,000 clones; only one count was recorded for roughly 80% of them. Of the sample, about 8% is held by the ten largest clones. The sample consisted of peripheral blood mononuclear cells (PBMCs), taken before the second cycle of nivolumab. Every receptor here comes from a human donor with classical Hodgkin lymphoma.

V is TRBV6-4 and J is TRBJ1-5; D is unresolved. The CDR3 consists of 13 residues. V gave up 3 bases and J gave up 3 bases, with 6 bases separating them. CDR1 and CDR2 (germline): MRHNA, SNTAGT. DNA for the CDR3: TGTGCCAGCAGTGAAGAGGACAATCAGCCCCAGCATTTT. Its protein is CASSEEDNQPQHF.

This sequence joins TRBV5-1 and TRBJ2-1; 10 bases map to TRBD1. Germline V gene lookup returns CDR1 SGHRS and CDR2 YFSETQ. The CDR3 is 18 residues long. The junction had 19 bases not matched to a gene; V was cut back by 3 bases and J by 10 bases. The CDR3 region is CASSSSRGQGGLVREQFF. The CDR3, as DNA: TGCGCCAGCAGCTCCTCACGAGGACAGGGGGGCCTAGTTAGGGAGCAGTTCTTC.

This chain uses TRBV10-3 with TRBJ1-3; D gene ambiguous. In germline, CDR1 is ENHRY, CDR2 SYGVKD. V was clipped by 1 base and J by 0 bases, with 7 bases between them. The CDR3 is 15 residues long. CDR3 DNA: TGTGCCATCAGTGAGTTTCCTTTCTCTGGAAACACCATATATTTT. Residues: CAISEFPFSGNTIYF.

This chain joins TRBV6-6 and TRBJ1-1, with no clear D. With 0 bases removed from V and 3 bases from J, the gap between germline ends came to 8 bases. Looked up from germline, CDR1 is MNHNY and CDR2 is SVGAGI (reference sequence). The CDR3 totals 14 residues. The CDR3 coding sequence is TGTGCCAGCAGTTACTCCAACATGCACACTGAAGCTTTCTTT. Its protein is CASSYSNMHTEAFF.

This clone came up a few times. J is TRBJ1-1 and V is TRBV19; D is unclear. The CDR3 is made up of 14 amino acids. The ends were cut back, 3 bases at V and 1 base at J, with 9 bases in the middle. Germline V CDR1 and CDR2: LNHDA, SQIVND (reference sequence). The CDR3 loop is CASSIPRANTEAFF. The CDR3 coding sequence is TGTGCCAGTAGTATTCCCCGGGCGAACACTGAAGCTTTCTTT.

The chain uses TRBV7-8 and TRBJ1-2; no clear D gene. CDR3 size: 15 residues. CDR1 is SGHVS and CDR2 is FQNEAQ in the germline V gene. Trimming left V 4 bases short and J 3 bases short, with 15 bases between. CDR3 sequence: CASSSGRWLDYGYTF. For the CDR3, the DNA is TGTGCCAGCAGCTCCGGGAGGTGGTTAGACTATGGCTACACCTTC.

This chain joins TRBV5-1 and TRBJ2-2, with D perhaps matching TRBD1 or TRBD2 (5 bases each). This CDR3 spans 16 amino acids. Germline V gene data show CDR1 as SGHRS and CDR2 as YFSETQ. V lost 4 bases, J lost 6 bases, and 19 bases lay in between. The CDR3 sequence is CASSQGSVTSSGELFF. CDR3 sequence (DNA): TGCGCCAGCAGCCAGGGTAGCGTCACTTCCTCCGGGGAGCTGTTTTTT. Using reference TRBV5-1 and TRBJ2-2 for the parts outside the CDR3, the full variable domain is KAGVTQTPRYLIKTRGQQVTLSCSPISGHRSVSWYQQTPGQGLQFLFEYFSETQRNKGNFPGRFSGRQFSNSRSEMNVSTLELGDSALYLCASSQGSVTSSGELFFGEGSRLTVL.

The rearrangement uses TRBV10-1 and TRBJ1-1, with D hard to call. V was shortened by 5 bases and J by 1 base, with 5 bases between the two germline ends. The CDR3 runs 12 residues. Germline V CDR1 and CDR2: WNHNN, SYGVQD (reference sequence). The CDR3 coding sequence is TGCGCCAGCAGTCGGACGAACACTGAAGCTTTCTTT. Its translation is CASSRTNTEAFF.

The CDR3 sequence: CASRRDGPYEQYF. The CDR3 nucleotides read TGTGCCAGCAGGCGCGACGGGCCCTACGAGCAGTACTTC. V and J are TRBV2 and TRBJ2-7; the D is unclear. CDR3 length equals 13 residues. The V gene lost 6 bases and the J gene lost 2 bases, with 11 bases spanning the gap. Germline V gene lookup returns CDR1 SNHLY and CDR2 FYNNEI.

Here the CDR3 reads CASSSTSGSHYEQYF. CDR3 bases: TGTGCCAGCAGCTCGACTAGCGGGAGCCATTACGAGCAGTACTTC. The chain joins TRBV7-9 to TRBJ2-7, with 12 bases matching TRBD2. The J segment lost 4 bases and the V segment lost 4 bases, leaving 5 bases of the junction unmatched. Germline V lookup: CDR1 SEHNR, CDR2 FQNEAQ (reference sequence). CDR3 length: 15 residues.

A few counts support this clone. The V call is TRBV19, the J call TRBJ2-5, with D hard to call. Deletions cut 4 bases from V and 4 bases from J, with 16 bases between. Germline V gene data show CDR1 as LNHDA and CDR2 as SQIVND (reference sequence). There are 15 residues in the CDR3. This CDR3 reads CASSTPGRPSETQYF. For the CDR3, the DNA is TGTGCCAGTAGTACCCCTGGCAGGCCCTCAGAGACCCAGTACTTC.

This clone came up once. This chain connects TRBV5-1 to TRBJ2-2; D remains unclear. The germline V and J ends were trimmed by 4 bases and 1 base, with 11 bases remaining between them. There are 15 residues in the CDR3. Per germline, CDR1 SGHRS and CDR2 YFSETQ. CDR3 DNA sequence: TGCGCCAGCAGCCCGCCGTACAGGAACACCGGGGAGCTGTTTTTT. Encoded protein: CASSPPYRNTGELFF.